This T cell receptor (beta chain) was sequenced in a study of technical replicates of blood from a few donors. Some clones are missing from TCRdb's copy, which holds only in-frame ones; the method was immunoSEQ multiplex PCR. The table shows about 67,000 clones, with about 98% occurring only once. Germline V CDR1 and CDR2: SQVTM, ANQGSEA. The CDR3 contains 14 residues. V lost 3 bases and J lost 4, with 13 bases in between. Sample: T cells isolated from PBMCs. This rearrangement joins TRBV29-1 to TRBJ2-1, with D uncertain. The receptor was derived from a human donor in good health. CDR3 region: CSVDRGVGYNEQFF. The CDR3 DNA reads TGCAGCGTTGATCGAGGAGTTGGTTACAATGAGCAGTTCTTC.